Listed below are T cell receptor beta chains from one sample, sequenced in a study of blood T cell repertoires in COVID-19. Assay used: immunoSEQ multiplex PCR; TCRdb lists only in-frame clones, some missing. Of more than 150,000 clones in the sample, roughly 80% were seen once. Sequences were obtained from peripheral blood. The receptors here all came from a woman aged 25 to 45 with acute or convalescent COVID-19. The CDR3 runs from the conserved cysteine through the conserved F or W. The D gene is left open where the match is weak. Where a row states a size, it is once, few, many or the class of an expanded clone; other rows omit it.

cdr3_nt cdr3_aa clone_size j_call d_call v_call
TGCAGCGTTGAAGGCTTTAAGGGGGCTGGGAAGGAGACCCAGTACTTC CSVEGFKGAGKETQYF . TRBJ2-5 TRBD1 TRBV29-1
TGTGCCAGCAGTGACCCCCGGGACAGGGTCAATTCACCCCTCCACTTT CASSDPRDRVNSPLHF . TRBJ1-6 TRBD1 TRBV25-1
TGTGCCAGCAGTTCCCCACGCCCAGCGGGAGACAATGAGCAGTTCTTC CASSSPRPAGDNEQFF . TRBJ2-1 TRBD2 TRBV27
TGTGCCAGTAGTCTAGGGACGGAGGGCACAGATACGCAGTATTTT CASSLGTEGTDTQYF . TRBJ2-3 . TRBV19
TGTGCCAGCTCCGTGGGGGGGCGAGCAGATACGCAGTATTTT CASSVGGRADTQYF . TRBJ2-3 . TRBV25-1
TGTGCCAGCAGCCCGGACTTGAGGGAGACCCAGTACTTC CASSPDLRETQYF . TRBJ2-5 . TRBV14
TGTGCCAGCAGCTTAGATTCGGGCAGGGATCAGCCCCAGCATTTT CASSLDSGRDQPQHF . TRBJ1-5 . TRBV7-8
TGTGCCAGCAGTCTAGCTCGGGACTACGAGCAGTACTTC CASSLARDYEQYF . TRBJ2-7 . TRBV28
TGCGCCAGCAGCCCGGGAGAGGGGACAGGGATACCTGGCTACACCTTC CASSPGEGTGIPGYTF . TRBJ1-2 TRBD1 TRBV4-1
TGCAGCGTAGGGCGGGACAGCATGAACACTGAAGCTTTCTTT CSVGRDSMNTEAFF . TRBJ1-1 TRBD1 TRBV29-1
TGTGCCAGCAGTAAGCGACAGGGAAGCGCTTTCTTT CASSKRQGSAFF . TRBJ1-1 TRBD1 TRBV7-9
TGCGCCTCCAAGGGGGAGTCGGCCGAGCAGTACTTC CASKGESAEQYF many TRBJ2-7 . TRBV4-3
TGCGCCAGCAGCCAAGATTTTGCGGGGGGAACCTACAATGAGCAGTTCTTC CASSQDFAGGTYNEQFF once TRBJ2-1 TRBD2 TRBV4-1
TGTGCCAGTAGAATGGGACTAGCGGGAGACAATGAGCAGTTCTTC CASRMGLAGDNEQFF once TRBJ2-1 TRBD2 TRBV19
TGCGCCAGCAGTGCCGCCGGGCCAGGGGATAATGAAAAACTGTTTTTT CASSAAGPGDNEKLFF . TRBJ1-4 . TRBV10-1
TGTGCCAGCAGCAAAGGCGATAGCGCCTCCTACGAGCAGTACTTC CASSKGDSASYEQYF . TRBJ2-7 . TRBV21-1
TGTGCCTGGAGTATCAGGACAGTCTGGAACACTGAAGCTTTCTTT CAWSIRTVWNTEAFF . TRBJ1-1 . TRBV30
TGTGCCAGCAGTTCCCGGGCCGCGGGGGGAAACATTCAGTACTTC CASSSRAAGGNIQYF . TRBJ2-4 TRBD2 TRBV27
TGTGCCACCAGCTTCCGACAGGGAGGTACTCGCGATCAGCCCCAGCATTTT CATSFRQGGTRDQPQHF . TRBJ1-5 TRBD1 TRBV15
TGTGCCAGCAGTGGGATCGGACAGCAAAACATTCAGTACTTC CASSGIGQQNIQYF . TRBJ2-4 . TRBV28
TGTGCCTGGCAAGGGGTCGGCAATCAGCCCCAGCATTTT CAWQGVGNQPQHF . TRBJ1-5 . TRBV30
TGTGCCACCAGCAGAGAACCCTCACAAACAGATACGCAGTATTTT CATSREPSQTDTQYF . TRBJ2-3 . TRBV15
TGTGCCAGCAGCCGGACAGGGGGGGGTGAAGCTTTCTTT CASSRTGGGEAFF . TRBJ1-1 TRBD1 TRBV12-3/TRBV12-4
TGTGCCAGCAACTCGGGACAGGGAGTTTCCGGGGAGCTGTTTTTT CASNSGQGVSGELFF . TRBJ2-2 TRBD1 TRBV2
TGTGCCAGCAGTCTCGACAGGGTTAGGAATGAAGCTTTCTTT CASSLDRVRNEAFF . TRBJ1-1 TRBD1 TRBV27
TGTGCCAGCTCACCTTTACTACCCGGACAGGGGGCGAACTATGGCTACACCTTC CASSPLLPGQGANYGYTF . TRBJ1-2 TRBD1 TRBV18
TGCGCCAGCAGCTCAGGGGACAGGGGGCTAGGGGCAGATACGCAGTATTTT CASSSGDRGLGADTQYF once TRBJ2-3 TRBD1 TRBV5-1
TGTGCCAGCAGCCAGGGGCGGGGGGGATACTCCTACAATGAGCAGTTCTTC CASSQGRGGYSYNEQFF . TRBJ2-1 TRBD2 TRBV14
TGTGCCAGCAGTTCGGCCACACAGGGGCCCTACACTGAAGCTTTCTTT CASSSATQGPYTEAFF . TRBJ1-1 TRBD1 TRBV28
TGTGCCAGCAGTTCTAGCGGGAGTTCCTACAATGAGCAGTTCTTC CASSSSGSSYNEQFF . TRBJ2-1 TRBD2 TRBV27
TGTGCCAGTATCCCCGGGACTAGCGGGGGATACAATGAGCAGTTCTTC CASIPGTSGGYNEQFF once TRBJ2-1 TRBD2 TRBV19
TGTGCCAGCAGCTTAGTCGCAGGAACCGGGGAGCTGTTTTTT CASSLVAGTGELFF . TRBJ2-2 . TRBV11-2
TGTGCCATCAGCTCGGGACAGGGGGCTAACACTGAAGCTTTCTTT CAISSGQGANTEAFF . TRBJ1-1 TRBD1 TRBV10-3
TGTGCCAGTAGTACTAGACAGGCTACAGATACGCAGTATTTT CASSTRQATDTQYF . TRBJ2-3 . TRBV19
TGCGCCAGCAGCTTGGCTCCAGGCTCCTACAATGAGCAGTTCTTC CASSLAPGSYNEQFF . TRBJ2-1 . TRBV5-1
TGTGCCCGATTAGCTTCGACAGGCGGAAACACCATATATTTT CARLASTGGNTIYF medium-sized TRBJ1-3 . TRBV30
TGCGCCAGCAGCCAAGTAAAGTCAGGATACAATGAGCAGTTCTTC CASSQVKSGYNEQFF . TRBJ2-1 . TRBV4-1
TGCGCCAGCAGCCTACTAGCGGGGCTGAACGAGCAGTACTTC CASSLLAGLNEQYF . TRBJ2-7 TRBD2 TRBV4-1
TGTGCCAGCAGTTCCCCACCGCGGCGGGGCACAGATACGCAGTATTTT CASSSPPRRGTDTQYF . TRBJ2-3 . TRBV28
TGTGCCAGCAGCGCCCCCGGGGGTAATGAAAAACTGTTTTTT CASSAPGGNEKLFF . TRBJ1-4 . TRBV28
TGCGCCAGCAGCTTGGAACGAGCTTATGGCTACACCTTC CASSLERAYGYTF . TRBJ1-2 . TRBV5-1
TGCGCCAGCAGCCAAGAGGGTTTCGGGGAGCAGTACTTC CASSQEGFGEQYF . TRBJ2-7 . TRBV4-1
TGTGCCAGCACCATGGGGCCAGCGGGGGGCTATAATGAGCAGTTCTTC CASTMGPAGGYNEQFF . TRBJ2-1 TRBD2 TRBV28
TGCAGCGTTCCCCTCGGGGGGGGGCGGACAGATACGCAGTATTTT CSVPLGGGRTDTQYF . TRBJ2-3 TRBD2 TRBV29-1
TGTGCCAGCAGTCCAGTTAGAATTCGAGGAGATACGCAGTATTTT CASSPVRIRGDTQYF . TRBJ2-3 . TRBV27
TGTGCCAGCAGCTTAGCTTTACCGCTACCGAACACTGAAGCTTTCTTT CASSLALPLPNTEAFF . TRBJ1-1 . TRBV7-8
TGTGCCAGTAGTAGTCTAGGGGCGAACACTGAAGCTTTCTTT CASSSLGANTEAFF . TRBJ1-1 . TRBV19
TGTGCCAGCAGTTTGGGAGAGGGTCGGGCTGAAGCTTTCTTT CASSLGEGRAEAFF . TRBJ1-1 . TRBV28
TGTGCCAGCAGTCAAACTCCAAGCTCCTACGAGCAGTACTTC CASSQTPSSYEQYF . TRBJ2-7 . TRBV27
TGTGCCAGCAGCCAGACAGGGACCTATGGCTACACCTTC CASSQTGTYGYTF . TRBJ1-2 TRBD1 TRBV3-1/TRBV3-2
TGTGCCAGCAGACCTGGCCTGAACACTGAAGCTTTCTTT CASRPGLNTEAFF few TRBJ1-1 . TRBV12-3/TRBV12-4
TGTGCCAGCAGCTCCTTGTCAAGGACAGGGAGAAACACCATATATTTT CASSSLSRTGRNTIYF . TRBJ1-3 TRBD1 TRBV7-2